Listed below are T cell receptor beta chains from one sample, sequenced in a study of OX40 agonist ivuxolimab in advanced cancers. Sequencing used immunoSEQ multiplex PCR; TCRdb keeps in-frame clones, though not all of them. The data show roughly 100,000 clones, with 90% to 95% seen just once and around 0.3% held by the top ten. The sample was CD4+ or CD8+ T cells sorted from blood, taken in a trial of the OX40 agonist ivuxolimab. These receptors originate from an adult with an advanced solid tumor such as melanoma, head and neck, liver or kidney cancer. CDR3s include the opening cysteine and the closing phenylalanine or tryptophan. Each record gives: D gene, clone size, J gene, V gene, CDR3 DNA, CDR3 protein. D genes are given only for firm matches. Size tells how often a clone was seen (once, few, many) or the class of an expanded clone, and some rows leave it out.

-,few,TRBJ2-3,TRBV27,TGTGCCAGCAGCCCCGGGGCCACGTTGTATACGCAGTATTTT,CASSPGATLYTQYF
-,-,TRBJ2-1,TRBV6-6,TGTGCCAGCAGGTCGAGGGACGCCAATGAGCAGTTCTTC,CASRSRDANEQFF
-,-,TRBJ1-5,TRBV21-1,TGTGCCAGCAGCAAATCAAAGGGGGGGTGGAATATAATCGGCAATCAGCCCCAGCATTTT,CASSKSKGGWNIIGNQPQHF
TRBD1,-,TRBJ1-2,TRBV4-3,TGCGCCAGCAGCCAAATTAAGACAGGGGGCGAGGGCTACACCTTC,CASSQIKTGGEGYTF
-,-,TRBJ1-1,TRBV7-9,TGTGCCAGCCTCAGGGCAATAGGGACTGAAGCTTTCTTT,CASLRAIGTEAFF
TRBD2,-,TRBJ2-1,TRBV28,TGTGCCAGCAGAACTAGCGGGGGTGGGAATGAGCAGTTCTTC,CASRTSGGGNEQFF
-,-,TRBJ1-2,TRBV30,TGTGCCTGGAGTTTGTCAGGGCTCTCTGGCTACACCTTC,CAWSLSGLSGYTF
-,-,TRBJ1-4,TRBV6-6,TGTGCCAGCCGGGAGCACAGTTCTAATGAAAAACTGTTTTTT,CASREHSSNEKLFF
TRBD1,-,TRBJ1-5,TRBV6-1,TGTGCCAGCAGTCGACAGGGGGTCGACAATCAGCCCCAGCATTTT,CASSRQGVDNQPQHF
-,-,TRBJ1-3,TRBV15,TGTGCCACCAGCGAGGACATATTCCAGGGCGCTGGAAACACCATATATTTT,CATSEDIFQGAGNTIYF
TRBD2,-,TRBJ2-3,TRBV7-3,TGTGCCAGCAGCCTGGGGCGGGGGACCCCGGATACGCAGTATTTT,CASSLGRGTPDTQYF
-,-,TRBJ1-2,TRBV28,TGTGCCAGCAGTTCCCCCGGCAGGGCCAACTATGGCTACACCTTC,CASSSPGRANYGYTF
-,-,TRBJ2-3,TRBV7-8,TGTGCCAGCAGCCGTCTCACAGATACGCAGTATTTT,CASSRLTDTQYF
-,-,TRBJ1-2,TRBV7-2,TGTGCCAGCAGCTTATTTGCAAACTATGGCTACACCTTC,CASSLFANYGYTF
-,-,TRBJ2-5,TRBV7-3,TGTGCCAGCAGCTTAACGCCTGGAGAGACCCAGTACTTC,CASSLTPGETQYF
-,-,TRBJ2-3,TRBV4-2,TGTGCCAGCAGCCAAGACCCCCGGGACACAGATACGCAGTATTTT,CASSQDPRDTDTQYF
-,-,TRBJ1-1,TRBV23-1,TGCGCCAGCAGCTTAACACAGAGCGAAGCTTTCTTT,CASSLTQSEAFF
TRBD1,-,TRBJ1-5,TRBV30,TGTGCCTGGAGTAAAGGACAGGGCGGTTATCAGCCCCAGCATTTT,CAWSKGQGGYQPQHF
TRBD1,-,TRBJ2-1,TRBV6-1,TGTGCCAGCAGTGAAGGGCCCGACAGGGGTGCTGAGCAGTTCTTC,CASSEGPDRGAEQFF
-,-,TRBJ1-5,TRBV5-1,TGCGCCAGCAGCCCCCAGGGGCCCGAGCCCCAGCATTTT,CASSPQGPEPQHF
-,-,TRBJ2-3,TRBV6-1,TGTGCCAGCAGCGACCGGGACACCAGCACAGATACGCAGTATTTT,CASSDRDTSTDTQYF
-,-,TRBJ1-2,TRBV28,TGTGCCAGCAGTATAATTAACTATGGCTACACCTTC,CASSIINYGYTF
-,-,TRBJ1-1,TRBV10-3,TGTGCCATCAGTGCGTCCCCCGGTTGGGAGAACACTGAAGCTTTCTTT,CAISASPGWENTEAFF
-,-,TRBJ1-1,TRBV7-3,TGTGCCAGCAGCTCACAGTCGAACACTGAAGCTTTCTTT,CASSSQSNTEAFF
-,-,TRBJ1-5,TRBV19,TGTGCCAGTAGGACGTCGATCAATCAGCCCCAGCATTTT,CASRTSINQPQHF
-,-,TRBJ2-7,TRBV6-5,TGTGCCAGCAGTTACTCGCCAGGGGCGTACGGCGAGCAGTACTTC,CASSYSPGAYGEQYF
-,-,TRBJ2-7,TRBV20-1,TGCAGTGCTAGTTCGGGGAGCGAGCAGTACTTC,CSASSGSEQYF
-,-,TRBJ2-5,TRBV27,TGTGCCAGCAGTTTATCGGGGGAGACCCAGTACTTC,CASSLSGETQYF
TRBD2,-,TRBJ2-3,TRBV7-3,TGTGCCAGCAGCTCCGCATTAGCGGGGCCCCAAGATACGCAGTATTTT,CASSSALAGPQDTQYF
-,-,TRBJ1-2,TRBV7-2,TGTGCCAGCAGCTTAGTTCGGTCCGGCTACACCTTC,CASSLVRSGYTF
-,-,TRBJ1-1,TRBV2,TGTGCCAGCAGGGTTGGGGGCGCAGATCCTGAAGCTTTCTTT,CASRVGGADPEAFF